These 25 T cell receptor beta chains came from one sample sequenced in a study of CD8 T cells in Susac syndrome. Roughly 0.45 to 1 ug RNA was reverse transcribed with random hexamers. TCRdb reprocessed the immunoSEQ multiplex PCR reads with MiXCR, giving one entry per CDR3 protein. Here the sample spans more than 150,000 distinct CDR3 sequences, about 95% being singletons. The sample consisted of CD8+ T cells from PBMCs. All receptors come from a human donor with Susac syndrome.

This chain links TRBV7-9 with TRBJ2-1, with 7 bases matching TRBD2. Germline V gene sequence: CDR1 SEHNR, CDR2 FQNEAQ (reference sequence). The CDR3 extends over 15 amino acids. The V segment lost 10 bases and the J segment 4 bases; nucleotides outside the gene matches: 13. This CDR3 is CATQTSDGVYNEQFF. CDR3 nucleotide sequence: TGTGCCACCCAAACTAGCGATGGGGTTTACAATGAGCAGTTCTTC.

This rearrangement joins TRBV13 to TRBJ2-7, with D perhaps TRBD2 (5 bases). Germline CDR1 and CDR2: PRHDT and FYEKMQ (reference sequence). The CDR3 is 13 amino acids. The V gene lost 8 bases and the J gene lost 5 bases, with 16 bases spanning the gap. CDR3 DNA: TGTGCCAGCGCTCCTACGGGGTCCCACGAGCAGTACTTC. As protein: CASAPTGSHEQYF.

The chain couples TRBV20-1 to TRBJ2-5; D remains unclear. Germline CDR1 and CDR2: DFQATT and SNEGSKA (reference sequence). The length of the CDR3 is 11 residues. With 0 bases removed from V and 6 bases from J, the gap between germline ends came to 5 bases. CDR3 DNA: TGCAGTGCTAGAGATCGTAAGACCCAGTACTTC. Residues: CSARDRKTQYF.

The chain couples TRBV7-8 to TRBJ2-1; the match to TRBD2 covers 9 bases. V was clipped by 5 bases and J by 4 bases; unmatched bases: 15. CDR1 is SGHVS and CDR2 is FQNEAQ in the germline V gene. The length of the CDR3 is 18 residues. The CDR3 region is CASSPPWGSGGLYNEQFF. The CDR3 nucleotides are TGTGCCAGCAGCCCACCGTGGGGTAGCGGGGGCCTATACAATGAGCAGTTCTTC.

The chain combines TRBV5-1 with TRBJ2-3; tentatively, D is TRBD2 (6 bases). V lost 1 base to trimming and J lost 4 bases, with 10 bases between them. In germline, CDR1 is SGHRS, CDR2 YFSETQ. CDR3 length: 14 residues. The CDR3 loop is CASSLSTSPDTQYF. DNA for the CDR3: TGCGCCAGCAGCTTGTCAACTAGCCCAGATACGCAGTATTTT. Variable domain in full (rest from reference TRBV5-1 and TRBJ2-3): KAGVTQTPRYLIKTRGQQVTLSCSPISGHRSVSWYQQTPGQGLQFLFEYFSETQRNKGNFPGRFSGRQFSNSRSEMNVSTLELGDSALYLCASSLSTSPDTQYFGPGTRLTVL.

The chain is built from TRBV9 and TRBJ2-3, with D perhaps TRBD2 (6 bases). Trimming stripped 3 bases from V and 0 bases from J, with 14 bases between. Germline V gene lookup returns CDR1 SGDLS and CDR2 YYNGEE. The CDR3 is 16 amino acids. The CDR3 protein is CASSAGDSASTDTQYF. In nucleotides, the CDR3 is TGTGCCAGCAGCGCCGGGGACTCCGCGAGCACAGATACGCAGTATTTT.

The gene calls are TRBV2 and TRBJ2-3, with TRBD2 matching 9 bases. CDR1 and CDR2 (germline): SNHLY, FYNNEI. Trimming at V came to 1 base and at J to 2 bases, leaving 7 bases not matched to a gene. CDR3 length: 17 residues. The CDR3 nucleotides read TGTGCCAGCAGTGAAGTGGCTAGCGGGAACCCCACAGATACGCAGTATTTT. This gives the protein CASSEVASGNPTDTQYF.

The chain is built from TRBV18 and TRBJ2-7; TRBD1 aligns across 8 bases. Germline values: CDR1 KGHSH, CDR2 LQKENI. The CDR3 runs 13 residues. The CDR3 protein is CASSPPGQGLVMV. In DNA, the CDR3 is TGTGCCAGCTCACCACCCGGACAGGGCCTAGTGATGGTC.

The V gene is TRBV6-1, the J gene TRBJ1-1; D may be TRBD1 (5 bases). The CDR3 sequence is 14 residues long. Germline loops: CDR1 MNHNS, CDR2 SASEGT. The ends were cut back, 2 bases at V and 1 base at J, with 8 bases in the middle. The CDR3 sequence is CASSEYGGNTEAFF. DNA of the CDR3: TGTGCCAGCAGTGAATATGGGGGGAACACTGAAGCTTTCTTT.

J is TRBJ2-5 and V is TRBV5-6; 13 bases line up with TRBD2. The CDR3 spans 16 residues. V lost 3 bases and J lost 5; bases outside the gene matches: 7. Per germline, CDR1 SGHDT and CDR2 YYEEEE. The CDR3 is CASSSGLAGEWETQYF. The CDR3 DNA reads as TGTGCCAGCAGCTCCGGACTAGCGGGAGAGTGGGAGACCCAGTACTTC. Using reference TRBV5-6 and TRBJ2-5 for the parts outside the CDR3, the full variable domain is DAGVTQSPTHLIKTRGQQVTLRCSPKSGHDTVSWYQQALGQGPQFIFQYYEEEERQRGNFPDRFSGHQFPNYSSELNVNALLLGDSALYLCASSSGLAGEWETQYFGPGTRLLVL.

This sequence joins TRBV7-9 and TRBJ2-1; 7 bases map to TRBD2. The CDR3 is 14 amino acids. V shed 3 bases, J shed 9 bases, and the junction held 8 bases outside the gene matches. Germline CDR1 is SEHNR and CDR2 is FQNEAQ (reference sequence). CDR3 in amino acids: CASSFGGRGSEQFF. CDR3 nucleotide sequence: TGTGCCAGCAGCTTCGGAGGGAGGGGCAGTGAGCAGTTCTTC.

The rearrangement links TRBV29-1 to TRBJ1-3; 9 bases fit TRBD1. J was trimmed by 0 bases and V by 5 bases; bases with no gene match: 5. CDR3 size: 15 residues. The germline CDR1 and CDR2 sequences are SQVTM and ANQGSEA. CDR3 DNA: TGCAGCGTTTCGGGACAGGGACTCTCTGGAAACACCATATATTTT. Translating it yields CSVSGQGLSGNTIYF.

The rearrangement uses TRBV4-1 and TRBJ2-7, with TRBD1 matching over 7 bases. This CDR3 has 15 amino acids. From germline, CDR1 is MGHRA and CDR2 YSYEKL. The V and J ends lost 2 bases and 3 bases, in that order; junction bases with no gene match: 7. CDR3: CASSQQGQLLYEQYF. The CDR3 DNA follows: TGCGCCAGCAGCCAACAGGGACAGCTACTCTACGAGCAGTACTTC.

CDR3 DNA sequence: TGTGCCACCAGTACCCTAGCGGGAGGTTTTAATGAGCAGTTCTTC. This gives the protein CATSTLAGGFNEQFF. The rearrangement joins TRBV24-1 to TRBJ2-1; 11 nucleotides align to TRBD2. This CDR3 comprises 15 residues. Per germline, CDR1 KGHDR and CDR2 SFDVKD. Trimming took 6 bases from V and 7 from J; bases not matched to a gene: 7.

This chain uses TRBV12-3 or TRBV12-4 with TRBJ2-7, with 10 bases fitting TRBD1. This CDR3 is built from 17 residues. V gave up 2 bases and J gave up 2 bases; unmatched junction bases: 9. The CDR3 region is CASSLRIRGQGTYEQYF. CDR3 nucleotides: TGTGCCAGCAGTTTAAGGATCCGGGGACAGGGGACCTACGAGCAGTACTTC.

CDR3 DNA: TGTGCCAGCAGTGGGGGACAGAACACTGAAGCTTTCTTT. Residues: CASSGGQNTEAFF. The chain employs TRBV25-1 and TRBJ1-1; the D gene is possibly TRBD1 (6 bases). Deletions cut 4 bases from V and 1 base from J, with 7 bases between. CDR1 is MGHDK, CDR2 SYGVNS, per germline. This CDR3 comprises 13 residues.

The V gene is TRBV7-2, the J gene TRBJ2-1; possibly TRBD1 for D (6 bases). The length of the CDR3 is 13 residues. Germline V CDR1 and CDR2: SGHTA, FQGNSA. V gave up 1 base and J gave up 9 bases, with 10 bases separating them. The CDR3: CASSLVEGVEQFF. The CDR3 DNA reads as TGTGCCAGCAGCTTAGTAGAGGGGGTTGAGCAGTTCTTC.

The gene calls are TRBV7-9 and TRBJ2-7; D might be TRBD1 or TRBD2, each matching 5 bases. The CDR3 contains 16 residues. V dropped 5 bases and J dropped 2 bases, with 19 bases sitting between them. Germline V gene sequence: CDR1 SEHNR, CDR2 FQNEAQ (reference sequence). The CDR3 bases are TGTGCCAGCAGCCCCAATACCGGGACGGTACCCTACGAGCAGTACTTC. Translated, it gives CASSPNTGTVPYEQYF.

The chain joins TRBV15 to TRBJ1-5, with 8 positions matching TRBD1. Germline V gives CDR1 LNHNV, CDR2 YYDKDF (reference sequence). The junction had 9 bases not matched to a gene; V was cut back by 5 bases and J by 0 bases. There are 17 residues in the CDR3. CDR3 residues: CATSRLGQGDSNQPQHF. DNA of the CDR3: TGTGCCACCAGCCGACTAGGACAGGGCGATAGCAATCAGCCCCAGCATTTT.

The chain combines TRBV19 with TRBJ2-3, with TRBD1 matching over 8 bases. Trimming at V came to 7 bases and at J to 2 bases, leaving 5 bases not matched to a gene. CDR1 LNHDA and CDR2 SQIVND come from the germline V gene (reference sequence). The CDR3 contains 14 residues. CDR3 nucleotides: TGTGCCAGTACGCCGGACAGGGCCACAGATACGCAGTATTTT. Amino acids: CASTPDRATDTQYF.

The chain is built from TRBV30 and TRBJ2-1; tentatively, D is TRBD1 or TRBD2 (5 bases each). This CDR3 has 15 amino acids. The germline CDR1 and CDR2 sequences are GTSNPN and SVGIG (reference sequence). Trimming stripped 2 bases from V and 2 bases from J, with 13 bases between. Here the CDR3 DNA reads TGTGCCTGGAGTACAGACAGAGGGGCCTACAATGAGCAGTTCTTC. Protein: CAWSTDRGAYNEQFF.

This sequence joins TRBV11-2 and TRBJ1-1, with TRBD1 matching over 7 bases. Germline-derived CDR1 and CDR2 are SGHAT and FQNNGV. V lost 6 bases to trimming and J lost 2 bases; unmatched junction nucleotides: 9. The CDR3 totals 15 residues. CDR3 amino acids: CASRPQGGHNTEAFF. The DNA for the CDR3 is TGTGCCAGCAGACCACAAGGGGGCCATAACACTGAAGCTTTCTTT.

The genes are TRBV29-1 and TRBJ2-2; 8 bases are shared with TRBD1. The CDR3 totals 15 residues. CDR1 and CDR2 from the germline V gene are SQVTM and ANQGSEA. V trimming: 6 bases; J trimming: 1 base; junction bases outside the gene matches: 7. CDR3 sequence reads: CSVIPGTGNTGELFF. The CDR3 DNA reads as TGCAGCGTCATTCCCGGGACAGGGAACACCGGGGAGCTGTTTTTT.

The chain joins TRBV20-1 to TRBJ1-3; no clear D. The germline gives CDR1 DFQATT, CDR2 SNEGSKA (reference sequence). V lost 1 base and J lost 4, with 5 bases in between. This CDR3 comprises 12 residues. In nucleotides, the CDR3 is TGCAGTGCTAGAGTCCAGGGAAACACCATATATTTT. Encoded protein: CSARVQGNTIYF.

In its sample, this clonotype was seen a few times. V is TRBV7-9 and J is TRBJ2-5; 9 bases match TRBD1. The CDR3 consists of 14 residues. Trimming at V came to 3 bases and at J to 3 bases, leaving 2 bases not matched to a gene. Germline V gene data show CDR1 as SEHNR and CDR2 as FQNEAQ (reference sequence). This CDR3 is CASSLGQGKETQYF. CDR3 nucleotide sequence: TGTGCCAGCAGCTTGGGACAGGGAAAAGAGACCCAGTACTTC.